The T cell receptor (beta chain) under discussion was sequenced for a study of blood T cell repertoires in COVID-19. Study details: COVID-19 samples, acute and convalescent, were from the United States, Italy and Spain. PBMCs, B-cell-depleted T cells, or T cells provided the cDNA or gDNA that made up the material.

This clone has a single count. In the source study's methods: Counts of nucleated cells, estimated from reference gene primer amplification, were obtained. Repertoires were generated with immunoSEQ multiplex PCR, while TCRdb's copy carries only in-frame clones and drops some. D and trimming were read from the DNA, whereas the V and J calls and clone size are those reported in that table. The data show 130,000 to 150,000 clones, with 81% seen just once and roughly 8% held by the top ten. The germline V gene encodes CDR1 SGHNT and CDR2 YYREEE (reference sequence). Trimming pared 2 bases from V and 0 bases from J, leaving 5 bases between. The CDR3 totals 13 residues.

The sample consisted of peripheral blood. This chain connects TRBV5-4 to TRBJ1-1; D is ambiguous. This receptor was taken from a human donor with acute or convalescent COVID-19. The donor label of this sample is uncertain. CDR3 DNA: TGTGCCAGCAGCTTACAGATGAACACTGAAGCTTTCTTT. It codes for CASSLQMNTEAFF. The full variable domain, its missing parts supplied by reference TRBV5-4 and TRBJ1-1, is ETGVTQSPTHLIKTRGQQVTLRCSSQSGHNTVSWYQQALGQGPQFIFQYYREEENGRGNFPPRFSGLQFPNYSSELNVNALELDDSALYLCASSLQMNTEAFFGQGTRLTVV.